Only a few counts were recorded for the clone carrying this T cell receptor (beta chain). Sequencing was performed with immunoSEQ multiplex PCR; in TCRdb, only in-frame clones are kept and a portion is missing. The data contain approximately 16,000 clones, around 69% of them singletons. The sample originates from a study of neoadjuvant anti-PD-1 for oral cavity cancer. The CDR3 runs to 13 residues. Trimming stripped 1 base from V and 5 bases from J, with 9 bases between. Germline CDR1 reads SGHRS; CDR2 reads YFSETQ. No culture or expansion preceded analysis of these blood cells. This chain joins TRBV5-1 and TRBJ1-2; D remains unclear. The material was PBMCs, obtained before nivolumab (anti-PD-1) treatment. The receptor was isolated from a person between 35 and 79 years old with oral cavity squamous cell carcinoma. The CDR3 is CASSLQGGYGYTF. CDR3 coding DNA: TGCGCCAGCAGCTTGCAAGGCGGGTATGGCTACACCTTC. The variable domain in full, completed from reference TRBV5-1 and TRBJ1-2, reads KAGVTQTPRYLIKTRGQQVTLSCSPISGHRSVSWYQQTPGQGLQFLFEYFSETQRNKGNFPGRFSGRQFSNSRSEMNVSTLELGDSALYLCASSLQGGYGYTFGSGTRLTVV.